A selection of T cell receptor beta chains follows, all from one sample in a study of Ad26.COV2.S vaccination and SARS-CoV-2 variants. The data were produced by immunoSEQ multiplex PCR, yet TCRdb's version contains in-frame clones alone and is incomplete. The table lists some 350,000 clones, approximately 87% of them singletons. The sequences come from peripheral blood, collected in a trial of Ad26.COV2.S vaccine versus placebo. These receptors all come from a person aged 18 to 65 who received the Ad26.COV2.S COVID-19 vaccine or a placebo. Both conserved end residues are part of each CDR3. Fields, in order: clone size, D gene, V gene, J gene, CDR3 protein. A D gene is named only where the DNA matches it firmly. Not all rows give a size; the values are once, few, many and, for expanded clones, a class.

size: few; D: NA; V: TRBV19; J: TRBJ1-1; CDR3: CASNKADTFLNTEAFF
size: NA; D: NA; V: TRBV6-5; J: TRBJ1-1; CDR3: CASSSMNTEAFF
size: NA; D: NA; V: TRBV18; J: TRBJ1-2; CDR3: CASSPPTGLANGYTF
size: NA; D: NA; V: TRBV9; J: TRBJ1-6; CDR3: CASSAFVDSPLHF
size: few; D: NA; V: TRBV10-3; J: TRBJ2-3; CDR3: CAISESGTNTQYF
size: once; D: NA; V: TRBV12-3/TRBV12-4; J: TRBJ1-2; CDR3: CASSPGSRGYTF
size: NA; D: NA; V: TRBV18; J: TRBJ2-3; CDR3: CASSPQGVGTDTQYF
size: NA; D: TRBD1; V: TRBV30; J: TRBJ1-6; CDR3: CSSGTDSSYNSPLHF
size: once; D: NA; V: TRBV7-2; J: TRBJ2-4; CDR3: CASSLDIRGLAKNIQYF
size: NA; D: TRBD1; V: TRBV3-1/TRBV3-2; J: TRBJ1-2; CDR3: CASSPPGQVILSRGYTF
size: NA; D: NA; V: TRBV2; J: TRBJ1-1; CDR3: CASSDTSQTNTEAFF
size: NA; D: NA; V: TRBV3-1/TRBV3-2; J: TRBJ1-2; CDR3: CASSRGENYGYTF
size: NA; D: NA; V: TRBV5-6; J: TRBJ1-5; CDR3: CASSFGQYQPQHF
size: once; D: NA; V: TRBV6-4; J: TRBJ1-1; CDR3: CASIDPLRGQNTEAFF
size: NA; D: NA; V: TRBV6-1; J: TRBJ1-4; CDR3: CASSEQLGSEKLFF
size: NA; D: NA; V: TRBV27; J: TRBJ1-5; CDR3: CASSLIYSQPQHF
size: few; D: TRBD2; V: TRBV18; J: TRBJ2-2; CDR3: CASSTSGSAELFF
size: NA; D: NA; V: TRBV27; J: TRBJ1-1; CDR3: CASSNPAHGRRTEAFF
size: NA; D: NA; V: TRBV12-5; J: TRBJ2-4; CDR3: CASGLVRGGGRVKNIQYF
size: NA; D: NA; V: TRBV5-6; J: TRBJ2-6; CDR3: CASSLVQAGANVLTF
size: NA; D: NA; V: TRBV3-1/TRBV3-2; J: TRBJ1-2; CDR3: CASSQDNYGYTF
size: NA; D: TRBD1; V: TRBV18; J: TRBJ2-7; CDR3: CASSPMTGSTYEQYF
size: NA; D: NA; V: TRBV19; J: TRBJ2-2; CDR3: CASRETRYTGELFF
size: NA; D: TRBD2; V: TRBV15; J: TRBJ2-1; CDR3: CATSRDYREDEQFF
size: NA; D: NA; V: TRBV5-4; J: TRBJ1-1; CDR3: CASSPLFPRRTEAFF
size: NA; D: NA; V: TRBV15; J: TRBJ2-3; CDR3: CATSRAGPRQDTQYF
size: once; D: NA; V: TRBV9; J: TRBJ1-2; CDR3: CASSVAPREYYGYTF
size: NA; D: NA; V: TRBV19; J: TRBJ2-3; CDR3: CASSIVSLDDTQYF
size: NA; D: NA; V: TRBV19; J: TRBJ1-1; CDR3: CASSPLQGGKNTEAFF
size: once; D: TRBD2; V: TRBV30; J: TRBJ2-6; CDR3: CAWSAILTKSLAGGSGANVLTF
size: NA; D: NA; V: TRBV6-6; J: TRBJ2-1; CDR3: CASSSNSGNEQFF
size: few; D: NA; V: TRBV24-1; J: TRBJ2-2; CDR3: CATSGPLTGELFF
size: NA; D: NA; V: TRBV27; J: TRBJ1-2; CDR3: CASSLTDSYGYTF
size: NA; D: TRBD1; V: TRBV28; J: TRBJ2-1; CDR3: CASSLFGQANDQFF
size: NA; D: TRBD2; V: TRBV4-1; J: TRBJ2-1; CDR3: CASSQEELAGGSNEQFF
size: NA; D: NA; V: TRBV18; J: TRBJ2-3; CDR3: CASSPTPLSSSTDTQYF
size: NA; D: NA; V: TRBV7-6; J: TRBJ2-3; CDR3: CASSSRVEGTDTQYF
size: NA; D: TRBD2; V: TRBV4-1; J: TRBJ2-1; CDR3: CASSQETIAGLSYYEQFF
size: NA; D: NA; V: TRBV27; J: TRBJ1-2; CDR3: CASSLPTGYNYGYTF
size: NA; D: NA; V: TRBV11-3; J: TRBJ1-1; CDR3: CASSWTANTEAFF
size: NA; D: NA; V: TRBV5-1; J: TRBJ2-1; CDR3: CASSIYNEQFF
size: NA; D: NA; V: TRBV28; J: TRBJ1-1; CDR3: CASNTVATEAFF
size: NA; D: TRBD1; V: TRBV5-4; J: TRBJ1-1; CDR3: CAIHRGPGTEAFF
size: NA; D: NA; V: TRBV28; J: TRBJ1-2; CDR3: CASSLLVGIDGYTF
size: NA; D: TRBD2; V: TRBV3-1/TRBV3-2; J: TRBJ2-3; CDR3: CASSFGTSDTTDTQYF
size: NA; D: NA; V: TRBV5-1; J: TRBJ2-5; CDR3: CASSLAGARGETQYF
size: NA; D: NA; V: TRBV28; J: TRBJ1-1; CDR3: CASLSRQLHLSLTAWNTEAFF
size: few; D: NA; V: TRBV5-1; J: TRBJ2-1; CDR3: CASRAWIGGGIYNEQFF
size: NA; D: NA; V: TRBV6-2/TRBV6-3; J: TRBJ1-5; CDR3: CASSYNGVINQPQHF
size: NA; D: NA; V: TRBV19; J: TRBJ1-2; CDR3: CASREGGFNYGYTF